The clone carrying this T cell receptor (beta chain) was seen ten or more times. With iRepertoire HTBI primers and Arm-PCR of CDR3 regions, TCR beta libraries were built. TCRdb re-called the multiplex PCR reads through MiXCR, storing one row per CDR3 protein. The sample holds hundreds of thousands of distinct CDR3 sequences; around 15% are singletons and the top ten take roughly 20%. The CDR3 consists of 15 residues. Germline CDR1 is SGHAT and CDR2 is FQNNGV. V dropped 5 bases and J dropped 2 bases, with 16 bases sitting between them. The record originates from a study of regulatory T cells in long-lasting Graves disease. Time point described: newly diagnosed GD, antithyroid drugs for less than 3 months. Extracted PBMC RNA gave rise to the TCR library.

The TCR sequence derives from a female donor with Graves disease. Material: peripheral blood mononuclear cells (PBMCs), obtained at new diagnosis, from a patient treated with antithyroid drugs. V usage is TRBV11-2 and J usage is TRBJ2-7, with a weak D call TRBD1 (5 bases). The CDR3 bases are TGTGCCAGCAGCCCCTTGAGGACAATTCCCTACGAGCAGTACTTC. Its translation: CASSPLRTIPYEQYF.